The TCR beta chain under discussion was sequenced for a study of regulatory T cells in long-lasting Graves disease. The CDR3 runs to 14 residues. CDR1 and CDR2 from the germline V gene are LGHDT and YNNKEL (reference sequence). With 2 bases removed from V and 5 bases from J, the gap between germline ends came to 12 bases. Study outcomes and limitations: TCR diversity was lower in persistent Graves' patients (versus newly diagnosed ones). Persistent cases favored TRBV28, TRBJ1-2 and TRBJ2-5.

This clonotype was observed many times. Its target is not known. Noted time point: persistent/refractory GD, antithyroid drugs over 5 years with positive TRAb. PBMC-derived RNA was used for the TCR library. Arm-PCR of CDR3 regions with iRepertoire HTBI primers generated TCR beta libraries. Authors' methods: Samples collectively showed 60 to 75 TRBV and roughly 15 TRBJ segments. MiXCR, run by TCRdb on the multiplex PCR reads, gives a single entry per CDR3 protein. TCRdb, rather than the study authors, made the V and J calls. The sample yields about 460,000 distinct CDR3 sequences, 22% seen once. This clonotype was sampled from a female donor with Graves disease. The V gene is TRBV3-1, the J gene TRBJ2-5; D is unclear. The sequencing used peripheral blood mononuclear cells (PBMCs), collected when the disease was refractory, from a patient treated with antithyroid drugs. CDR3 amino acids: CASSQTRSAETQYF. The CDR3 DNA reads TGTGCCAGCAGCCAAACGCGATCGGCGGAGACCCAGTACTTC.